This is a list of T cell receptor beta chains from one sample in a study of blood T cell repertoires in COVID-19. Using immunoSEQ multiplex PCR, the repertoire was profiled, and TCRdb retains in-frame clones only, with some absent. The sample includes about 43,000 clones, roughly nine tenths of them seen just once. The specimen was peripheral blood. These TCRs come from a human donor in a cohort sampled during active COVID-19. CDR3s include the opening cysteine and the closing phenylalanine or tryptophan. The D gene is left open where the match is weak. The size entry is marked missing in some rows and otherwise reads once, few, many or a size class.

clone_size: -
j_call: TRBJ1-1
d_call: -
cdr3_length: 14
v_call: TRBV19
cdr3_nt: TGTGCCACCCACCCTACCAACGGGAACACTGAAGCTTTCTTT
cdr3_aa: CATHPTNGNTEAFF

clone_size: -
j_call: TRBJ1-2
d_call: -
cdr3_length: 13
v_call: TRBV29-1
cdr3_nt: TGCAGCGTTGAAGAGGGGGCGGAAAATGGCTACACCTTC
cdr3_aa: CSVEEGAENGYTF

clone_size: few
j_call: TRBJ1-2
d_call: TRBD1
cdr3_length: 12
v_call: TRBV19
cdr3_nt: TGTGCCAGTACCCAGGGGGCGCGTGGCTACACCTTC
cdr3_aa: CASTQGARGYTF

clone_size: medium-sized
j_call: TRBJ2-3
d_call: TRBD2
cdr3_length: 17
v_call: TRBV4-1
cdr3_nt: TGCGCCAGCAGCCGGATAACTAGCGGGGGAGGCGGAGATACGCAGTATTTT
cdr3_aa: CASSRITSGGGGDTQYF

clone_size: -
j_call: TRBJ1-6
d_call: -
cdr3_length: 13
v_call: TRBV3-1/TRBV3-2
cdr3_nt: TGTGCCAGCAGCCAACAGGGTTCTTCACCCCTCCACTTT
cdr3_aa: CASSQQGSSPLHF

clone_size: -
j_call: TRBJ2-7
d_call: -
cdr3_length: 14
v_call: TRBV11-2
cdr3_nt: TGTGCCAGCAGCTTAGCTCGGGGGGCATACGAGCAGTACTTC
cdr3_aa: CASSLARGAYEQYF

clone_size: -
j_call: TRBJ2-2
d_call: TRBD1
cdr3_length: 15
v_call: TRBV5-1
cdr3_nt: TGCGCCAGCAGCTTGGGGGACAGGAACACCGGGGAGCTGTTTTTT
cdr3_aa: CASSLGDRNTGELFF

clone_size: -
j_call: TRBJ2-1
d_call: TRBD2
cdr3_length: 13
v_call: TRBV29-1
cdr3_nt: TGCAGCGTTGAATACGGGGGGGCCAGTGAGCAGTTCTTC
cdr3_aa: CSVEYGGASEQFF

clone_size: -
j_call: TRBJ1-5
d_call: TRBD1
cdr3_length: 17
v_call: TRBV18
cdr3_nt: TGTGCCAGCTCGCTCAACTCGGGACAGACGTCCAATCAGCCCCAGCATTTT
cdr3_aa: CASSLNSGQTSNQPQHF

clone_size: -
j_call: TRBJ1-2
d_call: -
cdr3_length: 13
v_call: TRBV11-2
cdr3_nt: TGTGCCAGCAGAATACTCAGGGCAGATGGCTACACCTTC
cdr3_aa: CASRILRADGYTF

clone_size: -
j_call: TRBJ1-5
d_call: TRBD1
cdr3_length: 14
v_call: TRBV6-5
cdr3_nt: TGTGCCAGCAGCCGGGACAGGGCTAATCAGCCCCAGCATTTT
cdr3_aa: CASSRDRANQPQHF

clone_size: few
j_call: TRBJ1-5
d_call: TRBD1
cdr3_length: 14
v_call: TRBV7-2
cdr3_nt: TGTGCCAGCAGCTCACAGGGGGCCGTGGAGCCCCAGCATTTT
cdr3_aa: CASSSQGAVEPQHF

clone_size: -
j_call: TRBJ2-1
d_call: TRBD2
cdr3_length: 15
v_call: TRBV7-6
cdr3_nt: TGTGCCAGCAGCTTAGAAGCGGGGGGGTACAATGAGCAGTTCTTC
cdr3_aa: CASSLEAGGYNEQFF

clone_size: -
j_call: TRBJ2-7
d_call: TRBD1
cdr3_length: 15
v_call: TRBV15
cdr3_nt: TGTGCCACCAGCAGTTGGGACAGGGGGCTCTACGAGCAGTACTTC
cdr3_aa: CATSSWDRGLYEQYF

clone_size: few
j_call: TRBJ1-1
d_call: -
cdr3_length: 11
v_call: TRBV6-6
cdr3_nt: TGTGCCAGCCCAGGGAACACTGAAGCTTTCTTT
cdr3_aa: CASPGNTEAFF

clone_size: -
j_call: TRBJ1-1
d_call: TRBD1
cdr3_length: 16
v_call: TRBV6-5
cdr3_nt: TGTGCCAGCAGTTACGACACGAGGACAGGCGACACTGAAGCTTTCTTT
cdr3_aa: CASSYDTRTGDTEAFF

clone_size: -
j_call: TRBJ2-2
d_call: TRBD2
cdr3_length: 18
v_call: TRBV4-2
cdr3_nt: TGTGCCAGCAGCCAAGTAATGGGGGCGGGGGGCCCAACCGGGGAGCTGTTTTTT
cdr3_aa: CASSQVMGAGGPTGELFF

clone_size: -
j_call: TRBJ2-6
d_call: -
cdr3_length: 13
v_call: TRBV3-1/TRBV3-2
cdr3_nt: TGTGCCAGCACCCAGCAGGGGGCCAACGTCCTGACTTTC
cdr3_aa: CASTQQGANVLTF

clone_size: -
j_call: TRBJ1-1
d_call: -
cdr3_length: 13
v_call: TRBV12-5
cdr3_nt: TGTGCTAGTGGTTTGGTACGTGCAGGAGAAGCTTTCTTT
cdr3_aa: CASGLVRAGEAFF

clone_size: -
j_call: TRBJ2-5
d_call: -
cdr3_length: 12
v_call: TRBV12-5
cdr3_nt: TGTGCTAGTGGTTTGGAGGAGGAGACCCAGTACTTC
cdr3_aa: CASGLEEETQYF

clone_size: -
j_call: TRBJ1-2
d_call: TRBD1
cdr3_length: 14
v_call: TRBV6-5
cdr3_nt: TGTGCCAGCAGTTACCGGGACAGGGGCTATGGCTACACCTTC
cdr3_aa: CASSYRDRGYGYTF

clone_size: -
j_call: TRBJ2-3
d_call: TRBD2
cdr3_length: 14
v_call: TRBV29-1
cdr3_nt: TGCAGCGTTGAAGGCGGGGGGGCCGGAGATACGCAGTATTTT
cdr3_aa: CSVEGGGAGDTQYF

clone_size: once
j_call: TRBJ1-5
d_call: TRBD1
cdr3_length: 16
v_call: TRBV24-1
cdr3_nt: TGTGCCACCAGTGAGCTGACAGGGATTAGCAATCAGCCCCAGCATTTT
cdr3_aa: CATSELTGISNQPQHF

clone_size: -
j_call: TRBJ1-1
d_call: -
cdr3_length: 12
v_call: TRBV30
cdr3_nt: TGTGCCTGGGCGCCGGGGAACACTGAAGCTTTCTTT
cdr3_aa: CAWAPGNTEAFF

clone_size: -
j_call: TRBJ1-2
d_call: TRBD1
cdr3_length: 14
v_call: TRBV6-6
cdr3_nt: TGTGCCAGCAGTTACTCGACAGGGAGGAATGGCTACACCTTC
cdr3_aa: CASSYSTGRNGYTF

clone_size: -
j_call: TRBJ1-2
d_call: TRBD1
cdr3_length: 15
v_call: TRBV4-2
cdr3_nt: TGTGCCAGCAGCCACCCGGGACAGGGCTCCTCTGGCTACACCTTC
cdr3_aa: CASSHPGQGSSGYTF

clone_size: -
j_call: TRBJ2-3
d_call: -
cdr3_length: 15
v_call: TRBV4-1
cdr3_nt: TGCGCCAGCAGCCAAGAGCGGACTAGCACAGATACGCAGTATTTT
cdr3_aa: CASSQERTSTDTQYF

clone_size: -
j_call: TRBJ2-7
d_call: -
cdr3_length: 16
v_call: TRBV28
cdr3_nt: TGTGCCAGCAGTCCCTCGACTAGTTGGCCCCCCTACGAGCAGTACTTC
cdr3_aa: CASSPSTSWPPYEQYF

clone_size: -
j_call: TRBJ2-1
d_call: -
cdr3_length: 13
v_call: TRBV27
cdr3_nt: TGTGCCAGCAGTTTTATAGGGGCGGCTGAGCAGTTCTTC
cdr3_aa: CASSFIGAAEQFF

clone_size: once
j_call: TRBJ1-5
d_call: -
cdr3_length: 13
v_call: TRBV6-6
cdr3_nt: TGTGCCAGCAGAAGACAGTCCCCTTGGCCCCAGCATTTT
cdr3_aa: CASRRQSPWPQHF

clone_size: -
j_call: TRBJ1-1
d_call: -
cdr3_length: 14
v_call: TRBV29-1
cdr3_nt: TGCAGCGTTGAAGATCGGGCGATAGGGACAGAAGCTTTCTTT
cdr3_aa: CSVEDRAIGTEAFF

clone_size: once
j_call: TRBJ2-3
d_call: -
cdr3_length: 14
v_call: TRBV7-3
cdr3_nt: TGTGCCAGCAGCTCTTCAGGGAAGGGGGATACGCAGTATTTT
cdr3_aa: CASSSSGKGDTQYF

clone_size: once
j_call: TRBJ2-3
d_call: -
cdr3_length: 11
v_call: TRBV6-6
cdr3_nt: TGTGCCAGCGGGGCGGGGGATACGCAGTATTTT
cdr3_aa: CASGAGDTQYF

clone_size: -
j_call: TRBJ1-2
d_call: -
cdr3_length: 13
v_call: TRBV9
cdr3_nt: TGTGCCAGCAGCGCTACAGGGTTCGCTGGCTACACCTTC
cdr3_aa: CASSATGFAGYTF

clone_size: -
j_call: TRBJ2-5
d_call: TRBD1
cdr3_length: 15
v_call: TRBV5-1
cdr3_nt: TGCGCCAGCAGCTTGGCGACAGGGAATCAAGAGACCCAGTACTTC
cdr3_aa: CASSLATGNQETQYF

clone_size: -
j_call: TRBJ1-4
d_call: -
cdr3_length: 15
v_call: TRBV11-1
cdr3_nt: TGTGCCAGCAGCCCCTCGACAGTCACCAATGAAAAACTGTTTTTT
cdr3_aa: CASSPSTVTNEKLFF

clone_size: -
j_call: TRBJ2-5
d_call: TRBD2
cdr3_length: 16
v_call: TRBV5-4
cdr3_nt: TGTGCCAGCAGCGACGACTGGGTGGGGGGGGACGAGACCCAGTACTTC
cdr3_aa: CASSDDWVGGDETQYF

clone_size: -
j_call: TRBJ1-1
d_call: TRBD1
cdr3_length: 14
v_call: TRBV6-6
cdr3_nt: TGTGCCAGCAGTTACATAGGGACAGTCGGGGAAGCTTTCTTT
cdr3_aa: CASSYIGTVGEAFF

clone_size: few
j_call: TRBJ1-2
d_call: -
cdr3_length: 14
v_call: TRBV4-3
cdr3_nt: TGCGCCAGCAGCCAAGATAGACAGACCTATGGCTACACCTTC
cdr3_aa: CASSQDRQTYGYTF

clone_size: -
j_call: TRBJ1-2
d_call: -
cdr3_length: 14
v_call: TRBV6-5
cdr3_nt: TGTGCCAGCAGTTACTCGAGTAGTCCGGGAACCTACACCTTC
cdr3_aa: CASSYSSSPGTYTF

clone_size: -
j_call: TRBJ2-3
d_call: TRBD2
cdr3_length: 13
v_call: TRBV6-5
cdr3_nt: TGTGCCACCAGCGGGGGGATCCGGGATACGCAGTATTTT
cdr3_aa: CATSGGIRDTQYF

clone_size: medium-sized
j_call: TRBJ1-2
d_call: -
cdr3_length: 14
v_call: TRBV7-2
cdr3_nt: TGTGCCAGCAGCCTCCGAAGTCTAAGCTATGGCTACACCTTC
cdr3_aa: CASSLRSLSYGYTF

clone_size: -
j_call: TRBJ2-6
d_call: -
cdr3_length: 15
v_call: TRBV18
cdr3_nt: TGTGCCAGCTCACCGGACAGTACTGGGGCCAACGTCCTGACTTTC
cdr3_aa: CASSPDSTGANVLTF

clone_size: few
j_call: TRBJ1-5
d_call: -
cdr3_length: 16
v_call: TRBV4-1
cdr3_nt: TGCGCCAGCAGCCAGATAGACTTGGGTTCCAATCAGCCCCAGCATTTT
cdr3_aa: CASSQIDLGSNQPQHF

clone_size: -
j_call: TRBJ1-1
d_call: TRBD1
cdr3_length: 14
v_call: TRBV6-5
cdr3_nt: TGTGCCAGCAGCTTTGGACAGGGGGCTTCTGAAGCTTTCTTT
cdr3_aa: CASSFGQGASEAFF

clone_size: -
j_call: TRBJ2-7
d_call: -
cdr3_length: 14
v_call: TRBV7-9
cdr3_nt: TGTGCCAGCAGCTTAGGGGGGCAGGCCTACGAGCAGTACTTC
cdr3_aa: CASSLGGQAYEQYF

clone_size: -
j_call: TRBJ1-1
d_call: -
cdr3_length: 14
v_call: TRBV11-1
cdr3_nt: TGTGCCAGCAGCAAGACAGATTCGGGCACTGAAGCTTTCTTT
cdr3_aa: CASSKTDSGTEAFF

clone_size: -
j_call: TRBJ2-7
d_call: TRBD2
cdr3_length: 17
v_call: TRBV5-1
cdr3_nt: TGCGCCAGCAGCTTGGATGGTCGGACTAGCGGGGGATACGAGCAGTACTTC
cdr3_aa: CASSLDGRTSGGYEQYF

clone_size: -
j_call: TRBJ1-1
d_call: TRBD1
cdr3_length: 15
v_call: TRBV15
cdr3_nt: TGTGCCACCAGCAGCAGACAGGGGGGAGGTACTGAAGCTTTCTTT
cdr3_aa: CATSSRQGGGTEAFF

clone_size: -
j_call: TRBJ2-5
d_call: TRBD1
cdr3_length: 15
v_call: TRBV3-1/TRBV3-2
cdr3_nt: TGTGCCAGCAGCCCGACACAGGGGCTTCAAGAGACCCAGTACTTC
cdr3_aa: CASSPTQGLQETQYF

clone_size: -
j_call: TRBJ1-1
d_call: TRBD1
cdr3_length: 14
v_call: TRBV2
cdr3_nt: TGTGCCAGCAGTGACAGGGGGCCGAACACTGAAGCTTTCTTT
cdr3_aa: CASSDRGPNTEAFF

clone_size: -
j_call: TRBJ2-3
d_call: TRBD2
cdr3_length: 16
v_call: TRBV5-1
cdr3_nt: TGCGCCAGCAGCCCCGCCGGGACTAGCCACACAGATACGCAGTATTTT
cdr3_aa: CASSPAGTSHTDTQYF

clone_size: -
j_call: TRBJ2-1
d_call: TRBD2
cdr3_length: 14
v_call: TRBV11-3
cdr3_nt: TGTGCCAGCAGCGGCGGGGGGGTCTACAATGAGCAGTTCTTC
cdr3_aa: CASSGGGVYNEQFF

clone_size: -
j_call: TRBJ2-5
d_call: -
cdr3_length: 14
v_call: TRBV12-5
cdr3_nt: TGTGCTAGTTCGCGACAGAGTCCTCAAGAGACCCAGTACTTC
cdr3_aa: CASSRQSPQETQYF

clone_size: -
j_call: TRBJ1-2
d_call: TRBD1
cdr3_length: 15
v_call: TRBV6-5
cdr3_nt: TGTGCCAGCAGTTGGGACAGGGGGCAGGACTATGGCTACACCTTC
cdr3_aa: CASSWDRGQDYGYTF

clone_size: once
j_call: TRBJ2-1
d_call: -
cdr3_length: 15
v_call: TRBV21-1
cdr3_nt: TGTGCCAGGGAACCTTGGGACAGGGGCGTCGATGAGCAGTTCTTC
cdr3_aa: CAREPWDRGVDEQFF

clone_size: few
j_call: TRBJ1-5
d_call: -
cdr3_length: 15
v_call: TRBV19
cdr3_nt: TGTGCCAGTAGTATGTGGGAGGGAAGCAATCAGCCCCAGCATTTT
cdr3_aa: CASSMWEGSNQPQHF

clone_size: -
j_call: TRBJ1-6
d_call: -
cdr3_length: 13
v_call: TRBV10-3
cdr3_nt: TGTGCCATCAGCCCCGGACAGTCATCACCCCTCCACTTT
cdr3_aa: CAISPGQSSPLHF

clone_size: -
j_call: TRBJ2-5
d_call: -
cdr3_length: 12
v_call: TRBV30
cdr3_nt: TGTGCCTGGAGTGAGACAGAAGAGACCCAGTACTTC
cdr3_aa: CAWSETEETQYF